This T cell receptor beta chain was identified during a study of blood T cells in healthy people across ages. A minimum of 5.5 micrograms of total RNA was extracted per sample. V was pared by 6 bases and J by 5 bases, with 16 bases between. Germline V gives CDR1 SNHLY, CDR2 FYNNEI. CDR3 length: 14 residues. The sample holds many counts of this clonotype. Sample-barcoded 5' priming and a J-beta primer mix drove a second PCR of about 7 to 12 cycles. Each CDR3 protein is one row after TCRdb ran MiXCR on the 5' RACE reads. The table has about 800,000 distinct CDR3 sequences, roughly 25% seen once. This same sample was also taken into another study, of T cells of mothers and their children.

This TCR was sampled from a boy aged 5-17 years in good health. The sample was blood. The genes are TRBV2 and TRBJ1-1; the D gene is possibly TRBD1 (5 bases). CDR3 sequence: CASRRRGKRTEAFF. The CDR3 DNA follows: TGTGCCAGCAGGAGGAGGGGTAAGAGGACTGAAGCTTTCTTT.